These T cell receptor beta chains were read from a single sample in a study of blood T cell repertoires in COVID-19. Only in-frame clones appear in the TCRdb table, and some are missing; sequencing was by immunoSEQ multiplex PCR. This sample yields roughly 410,000 clones, of which approximately 89% are seen a single time; less than 2% belongs to the top ten. Material for sequencing was peripheral blood. The receptors derive from a woman between 35 and 50 years old with COVID-19, enrolled during active disease. Each CDR3 is given with its conserved first and last residue. The D gene is left open where the match is weak. Clone size appears in some rows only: once, few, many, or a class for an expanded clone.

clone_size	d_call	j_call	v_call	cdr3_aa	cdr3_nt
NA	NA	TRBJ1-6	TRBV12-5	CASGDSYSPLHF	TGTGCTAGTGGGGACAGCTATTCACCCCTCCACTTT
NA	NA	TRBJ1-2	TRBV7-2	CASRKSSGMGGNYGYTF	TGTGCCAGCAGGAAAAGTTCCGGGATGGGCGGTAACTATGGCTACACCTTC
NA	NA	TRBJ1-1	TRBV6-2/TRBV6-3	CAIRPGRAVTEAFF	TGTGCCATCCGCCCCGGCAGGGCCGTGACTGAAGCTTTCTTT
many	NA	TRBJ2-6	TRBV6-2/TRBV6-3	CASSYEGGSGANVLTF	TGTGCCAGCAGTTACGAAGGGGGCTCTGGGGCCAACGTCCTGACTTTC
NA	TRBD1	TRBJ2-7	TRBV19	CASSQGQGRYEQYF	TGTGCCAGTAGTCAGGGACAGGGCCGCTACGAGCAGTACTTC
NA	NA	TRBJ1-2	TRBV27	CASSPTPEGGYTF	TGTGCCAGCAGCCCAACGCCGGAGGGTGGCTACACCTTC
NA	NA	TRBJ2-1	TRBV7-9	CASRWGEHEQFF	TGTGCCAGCAGATGGGGAGAGCATGAGCAGTTCTTC
NA	TRBD1	TRBJ1-3	TRBV9	CASSARTGGAVAGNTIYF	TGTGCCAGCAGCGCTAGGACAGGGGGCGCCGTAGCTGGAAACACCATATATTTT
once	NA	TRBJ1-5	TRBV2	CASSLTESGNQPQHF	TGTGCCAGCAGCCTGACGGAAAGCGGCAATCAGCCCCAGCATTTT
NA	NA	TRBJ2-7	TRBV5-1	CASSLEGGFLLERYF	TGCGCCAGCAGCTTGGAAGGAGGTTTTCTCCTAGAGCGATACTTC
NA	TRBD1	TRBJ1-4	TRBV28	CASSLTGGSNEKLFF	TGTGCCAGCAGTTTGACAGGGGGCAGTAATGAAAAACTGTTTTTT
NA	NA	TRBJ1-6	TRBV30	CAWSVSRTRNSPLHF	TGTGCCTGGAGTGTATCGCGGACTCGGAATTCACCCCTCCACTTT
NA	NA	TRBJ1-2	TRBV28	CASSLAVGGYTF	TGTGCCAGCAGTTTAGCGGTTGGTGGCTACACCTTC
NA	TRBD1	TRBJ1-3	TRBV7-9	CASSWPGQGGNTIYF	TGTGCCAGCAGCTGGCCTGGACAGGGAGGAAACACCATATATTTT
NA	NA	TRBJ1-1	TRBV6-6	CATGMLGMNTEAFF	TGTGCCACGGGGATGTTGGGCATGAACACTGAAGCTTTCTTT
NA	NA	TRBJ2-2	TRBV7-2	CASSLGLMNTGELFF	TGTGCCAGCAGCTTAGGACTTATGAACACCGGGGAGCTGTTTTTT
NA	TRBD1	TRBJ1-6	TRBV9	CASSPWTGSSGMNSPLHF	TGTGCCAGCAGCCCCTGGACAGGGTCCTCTGGTATGAATTCACCCCTCCACTTT
NA	NA	TRBJ1-1	TRBV30	CAWTRGRQTEAFF	TGTGCCTGGACCCGGGGTCGGCAGACTGAAGCTTTCTTT
NA	NA	TRBJ2-5	TRBV7-2	CASSFFGETQYF	TGTGCCAGCAGCTTTTTCGGAGAGACCCAGTACTTC
NA	NA	TRBJ1-6	TRBV5-1	CASSPGEVFYSPLHF	TGCGCCAGCAGCCCGGGAGAAGTATTTTATTCACCCCTCCACTTT
few	TRBD1	TRBJ2-1	TRBV7-8	CASSLVQGINEQFF	TGTGCCAGCAGCTTAGTACAGGGGATCAATGAGCAGTTCTTC
NA	TRBD1	TRBJ1-2	TRBV28	CASRRDRASGYTF	TGTGCCAGCAGGAGGGACAGGGCGTCAGGCTACACCTTC
once	TRBD1	TRBJ1-2	TRBV9	CASSVAGGAYGYTF	TGTGCCAGCAGCGTTGCAGGGGGTGCCTATGGCTACACCTTC
NA	NA	TRBJ2-1	TRBV5-1	CASSLAVPGSEQFF	TGCGCCAGCAGCTTGGCCGTCCCAGGCAGTGAGCAGTTCTTC
NA	NA	TRBJ1-5	TRBV6-2/TRBV6-3	CASSLTGFSNQPQHF	TGTGCCAGCAGCCTAACAGGGTTCAGCAATCAGCCCCAGCATTTT
NA	TRBD2	TRBJ2-2	TRBV7-6	CASSSKPGLEVTGELFF	TGTGCCAGCAGCTCGAAGCCGGGACTAGAAGTCACCGGGGAGCTGTTTTTT
NA	TRBD2	TRBJ2-1	TRBV27	CASTGLAGGGPYNEQFF	TGTGCCAGCACCGGACTAGCGGGAGGGGGCCCCTACAATGAGCAGTTCTTC
NA	NA	TRBJ2-3	TRBV28	CASSSLMGGKPTDTQYF	TGTGCCAGCAGTTCCCTTATGGGCGGGAAACCGACAGATACGCAGTATTTT
NA	NA	TRBJ2-3	TRBV18	CASSPLSGITTDTQYF	TGTGCCAGCTCACCACTGTCAGGGATAACCACAGATACGCAGTATTTT
NA	NA	TRBJ1-5	TRBV3-1/TRBV3-2	CASSQGGRDNQPQHF	TGTGCCAGCAGCCAAGGGGGCAGGGACAATCAGCCCCAGCATTTT
once	TRBD2	TRBJ2-3	TRBV7-3	CASSTRSGGTDTQYF	TGTGCCAGCAGCACACGGAGCGGGGGCACAGATACGCAGTATTTT
NA	NA	TRBJ1-5	TRBV6-2/TRBV6-3	CASSYGQGRSGNQPQHF	TGTGCCAGCAGTTACGGCCAGGGTAGGTCTGGCAATCAGCCCCAGCATTTT
NA	NA	TRBJ2-2	TRBV11-1	CASSLAAQGRSTGELFF	TGTGCCAGCAGCTTAGCGGCCCAGGGGCGGTCCACCGGGGAGCTGTTTTTT
NA	NA	TRBJ1-2	TRBV12-3/TRBV12-4	CASRNREIYGYTF	TGTGCCAGCCGCAACAGGGAGATTTATGGCTACACCTTC
few	TRBD2	TRBJ2-3	TRBV6-2/TRBV6-3	CASSTGTSGIGRTDTQYF	TGTGCCAGCAGCACGGGGACTAGCGGGATCGGGCGTACAGATACGCAGTATTTT
NA	TRBD1	TRBJ2-7	TRBV27	CASRPGQGTYEQYF	TGTGCCAGCAGACCGGGACAGGGTACCTACGAGCAGTACTTC
NA	NA	TRBJ1-1	TRBV7-2	CASSLERPTEAFF	TGTGCCAGCAGCTTAGAGCGTCCCACTGAAGCTTTCTTT
NA	TRBD2	TRBJ2-1	TRBV7-2	CASSLVLAGVGNEQFF	TGTGCCAGCAGCTTAGTACTAGCGGGAGTCGGGAATGAGCAGTTCTTC
NA	TRBD2	TRBJ2-1	TRBV14	CASSQDPGTTYEQFF	TGTGCCAGCAGCCAAGATCCGGGGACTACGTATGAGCAGTTCTTC
NA	TRBD1	TRBJ1-2	TRBV10-3	CAISPLGTGINYGYTF	TGTGCCATCAGTCCCCTAGGGACAGGGATTAACTATGGCTACACCTTC
NA	TRBD1	TRBJ1-1	TRBV5-4	CASSPGQGKNTEAFF	TGTGCCAGCAGCCCGGGACAGGGGAAGAACACTGAAGCTTTCTTT
NA	NA	TRBJ2-7	TRBV5-6	CASSLVVGQGEQYF	TGTGCCAGCAGCTTGGTGGTGGGGCAGGGCGAGCAGTACTTC
NA	NA	TRBJ2-2	TRBV27	CASSPRTAANTGELFF	TGTGCCAGCAGTCCCCGGACAGCTGCGAACACCGGGGAGCTGTTTTTT
NA	NA	TRBJ1-5	TRBV27	CASSLQGYSNQPQHF	TGTGCCAGCAGTTTACAGGGCTATAGCAATCAGCCCCAGCATTTT
few	NA	TRBJ2-1	TRBV9	CASSVGEGVHEQFF	TGTGCCAGCAGCGTAGGAGAGGGAGTGCATGAGCAGTTCTTC